This T cell receptor (beta chain) stems from a study of graft-versus-host responses after intestinal transplantation. Study at large: In this cohort, recipients had multivisceral, liver-intestinal, or isolated intestinal transplants. After anti-thymocyte globulin induction, recipients took tacrolimus and steroids for roughly three years.

The repertoire was sequenced with immunoSEQ multiplex PCR; TCRdb's copy has only in-frame clones and lacks some. Of around 120,000 clones in the sample, 95% were seen once. This clone was seen just once. Its antigen is not identified. The CDR3 is made up of 16 amino acids. J was trimmed by 2 bases and V by 5 bases; bases with no gene match: 5. Germline assignment: CDR1 SGHVS and CDR2 FQNEAQ. The chain recombines TRBV7-8 with TRBJ2-1, with 11 bases that match TRBD2. This receptor was identified in a human donor who received an intestinal transplant. This specimen was unstimulated CD8+ T cells sorted from spleen or lymph node cells, taken before intestinal transplant. CDR3 nucleotides: TGTGCCAGCAGCCACCCGGGACTAGCGGCCTACAATGAGCAGTTCTTC. Protein sequence: CASSHPGLAAYNEQFF.